These 30 T cell receptor beta chains originate from one sample sequenced in a study of vaccination and CD4 T cells after COVID-19 (dated by TCRdb to between 2021 and 2023). No antigens are known for them. The library was built by means of PCR. Sequencing was carried out with an Illumina iSeq 100. At the Johns Hopkins FTIC core, DNA from the cultured CD4+ T cells underwent TCR sequencing with the Oncomine TCR Beta short-read assay. TCRdb's own reprocessing of the public reads used fastp at Q25 and MiXCR and kept productive beta chains. Rows are combined by CDR3 protein, so each entry shows the most common genes and DNA. Present in this sample are about 13,000 distinct CDR3 sequences, less than 30% of which were seen just once. Together, the top ten hold roughly 32% of the sample. Reading the label with the study, this specimen's treatment or condition is: roughly ten-day PBMC culture with coronavirus spike peptide pools or control peptides (ViraFEST assay).

The input for sequencing was CD4+ T cells from blood, cultured in vitro, taken before SARS-CoV-2 vaccination. Receptors originate from a human donor who received a COVID-19 vaccine.

This clonotype has only a few counts. V is TRBV30 and J is TRBJ2-1; 11 bases map to TRBD2. This CDR3 region has 15 residues. J gave up 9 bases and V 0 bases, and 7 bases lay outside the gene matches. Germline CDR1 GTSNPN, CDR2 SVGIG (reference sequence). In DNA, the CDR3 is TGTGCCTGGAGTGTAAGTAGCGGGGGGGCCGGTGAGCAGTTCTTC. This sequence encodes CAWSVSSGGAGEQFF. The full variable domain, rest sourced from reference TRBV30 and TRBJ2-1, is SQTIHQWPATLVQPVGSPLSLECTVEGTSNPNLYWYRQAAGRGLQLLFYSVGIGQISSEVPQNLSASRPQDRQFILSSKKLLLSDSGFYLCAWSVSSGGAGEQFFGPGTRLTVL.

V is TRBV19 and J is TRBJ2-2, with 9 nucleotides matching TRBD1. CDR1 is LNHDA, CDR2 SQIVND, per germline (reference sequence). Trimming removed 8 bases from V and 4 bases from J; junction bases left unmatched: 5. CDR3 length equals 14 residues. CDR3 nucleotide sequence: TGTGCCAGTTCCGACAGGGGGGGCACCGGGGAGCTGTTTTTT. Amino acids: CASSDRGGTGELFF.

The chain recombines TRBV20-1 with TRBJ1-4; 10 nucleotides line up with TRBD1. The V gene's germline CDR1 is DFQATT and CDR2 SNEGSKA (reference sequence). With V trimmed by 3 bases and J by 8 bases, 3 bases remained unmatched. The CDR3 contains 13 residues. This CDR3 reads CSARLTGGEKLFF. As DNA, the CDR3 is TGCAGTGCTAGGCTGACAGGGGGCGAAAAACTGTTTTTT.

This chain joins TRBV2 and TRBJ2-7; no firm D call. The CDR3 runs to 14 residues. Germline assignment: CDR1 SNHLY and CDR2 FYNNEI. V was pared by 7 bases and J by 2 bases, with 15 bases between. CDR3 protein: CASKYPGETYEQYF. CDR3 coding DNA: TGTGCCAGCAAGTATCCTGGGGAAACCTACGAGCAGTACTTC.

The table lists this clonotype with a few counts. V usage is TRBV6-1 and J usage is TRBJ1-1; 9 positions agree with TRBD1. The CDR3 spans 16 residues. Germline V lookup: CDR1 MNHNS, CDR2 SASEGT. V lost 5 bases to trimming and J lost 0 bases; unmatched junction nucleotides: 7. In DNA form, the CDR3 reads TGTGCCAGCAGTACCCGGACAGGGGCTCTGAACACTGAAGCTTTCTTT. Its protein is CASSTRTGALNTEAFF.

This clonotype has only a few counts. The rearrangement joins TRBV7-2 to TRBJ2-7; TRBD1 matches at 7 bases. This CDR3 has 16 amino acids. The ends lost 5 bases at V and 2 bases at J; junction bases unmatched: 12. Germline V gene lookup returns CDR1 SGHTA and CDR2 FQGNSA. Here the CDR3 DNA reads TGTGCCAGCAGCAGTGAAACAGGGGCCGTCACCTACGAGCAGTACTTC. Translation: CASSSETGAVTYEQYF.

The gene calls are TRBV12-3 or TRBV12-4 and TRBJ2-2; 13 nucleotides match TRBD2. V was pared by 10 bases and J by 5 bases, with 1 base of the junction left unmatched. The CDR3 runs to 13 residues. CDR3: CATLAGGTGELFF. The CDR3 DNA reads as TGTGCCACACTAGCGGGGGGGACCGGGGAGCTGTTTTTT.

V gene TRBV11-3 combines with J gene TRBJ2-5, with D maybe TRBD2 (7 bases). Trimming left V 6 bases short and J 4 bases short, with 18 bases between. The CDR3 loop spans 15 amino acids. The germline CDR1 and CDR2 sequences are SGHNT and YENEEA. The CDR3 DNA is TGTGCCAGCAGTTATAGACGGGGGGCGTCAGAGACCCAGTACTTC. Translation: CASSYRRGASETQYF.

This chain connects TRBV7-9 to TRBJ2-7; perhaps TRBD1 as D (5 bases). Trimming took 2 bases from V and 2 from J, leaving 16 bases between them. CDR3 length equals 16 residues. CDR1 and CDR2 from the germline V gene are SEHNR and FQNEAQ (reference sequence). The CDR3, as DNA: TGTGCCAGCAGCTTATCCTGGGGCAGGGCTACCTACGAGCAGTACTTC. Translated: CASSLSWGRATYEQYF.

The chain is built from TRBV11-3 and TRBJ2-7, with TRBD1 as a possible D gene (6 bases). V was pared by 2 bases and J by 3 bases, with 11 bases between. This CDR3 is built from 14 residues. The germline gives CDR1 SGHNT, CDR2 YENEEA. This CDR3 reads CASSLSRGSYEQYF. DNA of the CDR3: TGTGCCAGCAGCTTATCCAGGGGAAGCTACGAGCAGTACTTC.

In its sample, this clonotype was seen a few times. V usage is TRBV1 and J usage is TRBJ1-1; the table gives TRBD1 as D, unverified against the DNA. TRBV1 is a recognized pseudogene. There are 15 residues in the CDR3. The CDR3 here is CTSSPRDVENTEAFF. The CDR3 DNA reads as TGCACCAGCAGCCCCCGGGACGTGGAAAACACTGAAGCTTTCTTT.

This sequence joins TRBV7-9 and TRBJ1-6, with D possibly TRBD1 on 6 matching bases. The V and J ends lost 3 bases and 8 bases respectively, with 11 bases between them. The CDR3 is 14 amino acids. Germline loops: CDR1 SEHNR, CDR2 FQNEAQ (reference sequence). CDR3 nucleotides: TGTGCCAGCAGCTTTGGGCCAGGGGATTCACCCCTCCACTTT. As protein: CASSFGPGDSPLHF.

This clonotype was picked up a small number of times. The chain has TRBV7-3 and TRBJ1-3; TRBD1 is a possible D gene (6 bases). The germline V and J ends were trimmed by 2 bases and 0 bases, with 14 bases remaining between them. CDR3 size: 17 residues. Germline CDR1 reads SGHTA; CDR2 reads FQGTGA. CDR3 sequence (DNA): TGTGCCAGCAGCTTATTAGGACAGATATCCTCTGGAAACACCATATATTTT. Its translation is CASSLLGQISSGNTIYF.

The J gene is TRBJ1-2, the V gene TRBV11-3; D uncertain. Germline CDR1 SGHNT, CDR2 YENEEA. The ends were cut back, 4 bases at V and 4 bases at J, with 7 bases in the middle. The CDR3 loop spans 12 amino acids. CDR3: CASSSNTYGYTF. The CDR3, as DNA: TGTGCCAGCAGCTCTAATACCTATGGCTACACCTTC.

This clonotype appeared a few times. CDR3 DNA: TGCGCCAGCAGTGAGAGGGAAGGTGTAATGGGCTACACCTTC. Protein product: CASSEREGVMGYTF. The chain has TRBV10-2 and TRBJ1-2; D is uncertain. This CDR3 is 14 amino acids long. The ends were cut back, 2 bases at V and 8 bases at J, with 15 bases in the middle. Looked up from germline, CDR1 is WSHSY and CDR2 is SAAADI.

This clonotype was counted between two and nine times. V is TRBV25-1 and J is TRBJ2-5, with 10 bases fitting TRBD1. The CDR3 covers 15 residues. The V gene's germline CDR1 is MGHDK and CDR2 SYGVNS. After removal of 4 bases from V and 5 bases from J, the junction contained 7 bases not matched to a gene. The chain's CDR3 is CASSGGQGVWETQYF. In DNA form, the CDR3 reads TGTGCCAGCAGTGGAGGACAGGGGGTGTGGGAGACCCAGTACTTC.

The chain carries TRBV20-1 and TRBJ1-2; unclear D gene. The CDR3 is 11 residues long. Germline V gives CDR1 DFQATT, CDR2 SNEGSKA (reference sequence). With 3 bases removed from V and 0 bases from J, the gap between germline ends came to 2 bases. The CDR3 reads CSARANYGYTF. In nucleotides, the CDR3 is TGCAGTGCTAGGGCTAACTATGGCTACACCTTC.

The chain recombines TRBV19 with TRBJ1-5; 7 bases are shared with TRBD1. V lost 2 bases to trimming and J lost 1 base; unmatched junction nucleotides: 8. Germline CDR1 and CDR2: LNHDA and SQIVND (reference sequence). CDR3 length: 17 amino acids. The CDR3 loop reads CASSINRGSDSNQPQHF. For the CDR3, the DNA is TGTGCCAGTAGTATAAACAGGGGATCTGACAGCAATCAGCCCCAGCATTTT.

This clonotype was observed a handful of times. The chain combines TRBV6-4 with TRBJ1-2; D is possibly TRBD1 (5 bases). This CDR3 has 13 residues. V was cut by 7 bases and J by 8 bases, with 17 bases left in between. Germline loops: CDR1 MRHNA, CDR2 SNTAGT. The CDR3, as DNA: TGTGCCAGCACCACGCAGGGAAGGCACGGCTACACCTTC. It codes for CASTTQGRHGYTF.

The chain recombines TRBV4-2 with TRBJ2-3; D is perhaps TRBD1 (6 bases). V lost 1 base to trimming and J lost 2 bases, with 10 bases between them. The germline V gene encodes CDR1 LGHNA and CDR2 YNFKEQ. The CDR3 spans 15 residues. CDR3 loop: CASSQGGQLTDTQYF. The CDR3 DNA reads TGTGCCAGCAGCCAAGGGGGGCAGCTCACAGATACGCAGTATTTT.

This clonotype turned up a few times. This chain links TRBV10-1 with TRBJ2-3, with 8 nucleotides matching TRBD2. This CDR3 is 15 amino acids long. CDR1 and CDR2 from the germline V gene are WNHNN and SYGVQD (reference sequence). J lost 5 bases, V lost 2 bases, and 6 bases had no gene match. Written as DNA, the CDR3 is TGCGCCAGCAGTGAGAGTAGCGGGGATGGAGATACGCAGTATTTT. Translated: CASSESSGDGDTQYF.

The chain has TRBV29-1 and TRBJ2-3; D uncertain. This CDR3 is 13 amino acids long. In germline, CDR1 is SQVTM, CDR2 ANQGSEA. V was trimmed by 8 bases and J by 2 bases, leaving 14 bases between them. The CDR3 DNA sequence: TGCAGCCCGTATGTGGGATACACAGATACGCAGTATTTT. Its protein product is CSPYVGYTDTQYF.

The V and J genes are TRBV7-6 and TRBJ2-3, with no clear D. V shed 4 bases and J shed 2 bases, with 13 bases lying between them. Germline V CDR1 and CDR2: SGHVS, FNYEAQ. This CDR3 contains 15 residues. CDR3 amino acids: CASSSGPEVTDTQYF. CDR3 nucleotide sequence: TGTGCCAGCAGCTCCGGACCGGAAGTCACAGATACGCAGTATTTT.

This clonotype was seen a handful of times. The chain is built from TRBV27 and TRBJ1-1, with 8 nucleotides matching TRBD1. V was clipped by 6 bases and J by 4 bases; unmatched bases: 13. This CDR3 comprises 16 residues. Germline V gene lookup returns CDR1 MNHEY and CDR2 SMNVEV (reference sequence). The CDR3 is CASRSPPGRGRTEAFF. CDR3 sequence (DNA): TGTGCCAGCAGGAGCCCTCCGGGCAGGGGGCGCACTGAAGCTTTCTTT.

This clonotype turned up a few times. This chain connects TRBV2 to TRBJ1-2, with 8 bases that match TRBD1. The trim removed 6 bases at V and 2 bases at J, leaving 5 bases unmatched. The germline CDR1 and CDR2 sequences are SNHLY and FYNNEI. CDR3 length equals 14 residues. CDR3 sequence reads: CASSEQGDNYGYTF. CDR3 bases: TGTGCCAGCAGCGAACAGGGGGACAACTATGGCTACACCTTC. The full variable domain, with the rest looked up from reference TRBV2 and TRBJ1-2, is EPEVTQTPSHQVTQMGQEVILRCVPISNHLYFYWYRQILGQKVEFLVSFYNNEISEKSEIFDDQFSVERPDGSNFTLKIRSTKLEDSAMYFCASSEQGDNYGYTFGSGTRLTVV.

This chain joins TRBV9 and TRBJ2-3, with D tentatively TRBD1 (6 bases). Germline loops: CDR1 SGDLS, CDR2 YYNGEE. The CDR3 length is 16 residues. V lost 2 bases to trimming and J lost 1 base, with 14 bases between them. CDR3 sequence: CASSVLGASRTDTQYF. CDR3 DNA: TGTGCCAGCAGCGTCTTGGGGGCCAGCCGCACAGATACGCAGTATTTT.

This clonotype was detected a few times. This chain uses TRBV12-3 or TRBV12-4 with TRBJ1-1; D not resolved. The CDR3 runs to 13 residues. V gave up 3 bases and J gave up 1 base, with 6 bases separating them. The CDR3 DNA follows: TGTGCCAGCAGTTTTAAGACGAACACTGAAGCTTTCTTT. This encodes CASSFKTNTEAFF.

This rearrangement joins TRBV12-3 or TRBV12-4 to TRBJ2-4; 8 bases are a match to TRBD2. Unmatched junction bases numbered 3, after V lost 2 bases and J lost 0 bases. This CDR3 is 16 amino acids long. The CDR3 coding sequence is TGTGCCAGCAGTTTATCCCTAGCGGGAGCCAAAAACATTCAGTACTTC. Translating gives CASSLSLAGAKNIQYF.

The rearrangement uses TRBV19 and TRBJ2-3, with 11 positions matching TRBD2. Looked up from germline, CDR1 is LNHDA and CDR2 is SQIVND (reference sequence). Trimming took 5 bases from V and 2 from J; bases not matched to a gene: 9. The CDR3 runs to 17 residues. The CDR3 loop is CASSGGTSGGITDTQYF. Written as DNA, the CDR3 is TGTGCCAGTAGTGGTGGAACTAGCGGGGGAATCACAGATACGCAGTATTTT.

The CDR3 region is CASGLQTGGVGYTF. The CDR3 DNA reads TGTGCTAGTGGTCTACAAACAGGGGGGGTAGGCTACACCTTC. The J gene is TRBJ1-2, the V gene TRBV12-5, with TRBD1 identical over 8 bases. CDR3 length: 14 amino acids. Germline V gene lookup returns CDR1 LGHNT and CDR2 FRNRAP. V gave up 5 bases and J gave up 8 bases; unmatched junction bases: 10.